This T cell receptor beta chain was captured in a study of T cell responses to AZD1222 COVID-19 vaccine. Notes on the study in general: Dominant at 160-218 and 743-854, vaccine-associated CD4 TCRs also spanned spike. With two AZD1222 doses given, Spike-specific TCR breadth and depth both rose.

Sequenced by immunoSEQ multiplex PCR; TCRdb stores in-frame clones only, minus some. The table records 110,000 to 150,000 clones, around 93% of them present only once. The CDR3 totals 13 residues. V was clipped by 3 bases and J by 5 bases, with 11 bases between them. Germline V CDR1 and CDR2: SGHRS, YFSETQ. There are a few counts of this clone. Its antigen is unknown. Combined were second doses at about 4 or about 12 weeks. Material: peripheral blood, obtained 28 days after the second AZD1222 dose. The clonotype originates from an adult who received the AZD1222 COVID-19 vaccine. J is TRBJ1-1 and V is TRBV5-1, with D maybe TRBD1 (5 bases). The CDR3 sequence: CASSWDYRTEAFF. CDR3 DNA sequence: TGCGCCAGCAGCTGGGACTACCGTACTGAAGCTTTCTTT.